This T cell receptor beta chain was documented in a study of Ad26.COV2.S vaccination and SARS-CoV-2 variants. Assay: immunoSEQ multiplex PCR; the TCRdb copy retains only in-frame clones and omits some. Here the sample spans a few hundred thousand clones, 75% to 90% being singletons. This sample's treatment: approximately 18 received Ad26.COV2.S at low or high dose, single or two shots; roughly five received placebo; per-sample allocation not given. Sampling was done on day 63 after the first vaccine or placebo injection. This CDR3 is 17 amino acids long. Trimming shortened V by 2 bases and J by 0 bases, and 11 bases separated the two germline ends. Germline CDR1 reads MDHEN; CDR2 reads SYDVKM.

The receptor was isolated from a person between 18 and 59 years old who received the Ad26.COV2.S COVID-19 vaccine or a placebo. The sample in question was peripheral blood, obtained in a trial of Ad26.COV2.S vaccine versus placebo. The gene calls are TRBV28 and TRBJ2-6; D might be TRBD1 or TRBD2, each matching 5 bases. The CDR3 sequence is CASSLRGLNSGANVLTF. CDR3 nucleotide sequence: TGTGCCAGCAGTTTACGGGGCCTTAACTCTGGGGCCAACGTCCTGACTTTC.